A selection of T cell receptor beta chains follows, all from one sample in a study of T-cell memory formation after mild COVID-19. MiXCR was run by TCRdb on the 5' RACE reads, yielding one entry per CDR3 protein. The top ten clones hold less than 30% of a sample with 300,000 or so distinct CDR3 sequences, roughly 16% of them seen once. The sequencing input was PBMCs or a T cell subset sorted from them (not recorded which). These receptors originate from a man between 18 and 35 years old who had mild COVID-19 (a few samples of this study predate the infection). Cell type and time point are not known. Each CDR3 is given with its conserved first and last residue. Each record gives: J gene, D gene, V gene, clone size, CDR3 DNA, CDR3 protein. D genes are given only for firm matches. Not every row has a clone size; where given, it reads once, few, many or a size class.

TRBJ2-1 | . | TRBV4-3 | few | TGCGCCAGCAGCCAAGATTGGTGGGGGGGCCACGATGAGCAGTTCTTC | CASSQDWWGGHDEQFF
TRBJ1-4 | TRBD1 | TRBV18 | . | TGTGCCAGCTCAGCCGGGACAGTCCTCGGGGAAAAACTGTTTTTT | CASSAGTVLGEKLFF
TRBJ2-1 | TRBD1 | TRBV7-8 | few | TGTGCCAGCAGCTTTCGGACAGGGTCTAATGAGCAGTTCTTC | CASSFRTGSNEQFF
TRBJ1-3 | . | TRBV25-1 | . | TGTGCCAGCAGTGGATCATGGGCAGGCCTCTCTGGAAACACCATATATTTT | CASSGSWAGLSGNTIYF
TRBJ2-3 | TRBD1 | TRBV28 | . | TGTGCCAGCAGTTCCTCCGGGACAGGGGTGTTGGTAGATACGCAGTATTTT | CASSSSGTGVLVDTQYF
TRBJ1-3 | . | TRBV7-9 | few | TGTGCCAGCAGCTCGTTATCAACGGACAGCGGAAACACCATATATTTT | CASSSLSTDSGNTIYF
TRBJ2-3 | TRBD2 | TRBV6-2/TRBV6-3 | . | TGTGCCAGCACGGGCTATCCAGCGGGACCAGATACGCAGTATTTT | CASTGYPAGPDTQYF
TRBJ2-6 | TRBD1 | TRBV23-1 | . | TGCGCCAGCAGTCAAGCGCCACAGAGGACAGGGGCGACTTTC | CASSQAPQRTGATF
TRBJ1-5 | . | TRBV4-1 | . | TGCGCCAGCAGCCAAGAACCACAGGGTCATGAGCCCCAGCATTTT | CASSQEPQGHEPQHF
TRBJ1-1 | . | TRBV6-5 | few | TGTGCCAGATATCAGGGGTGGAACTCTGAAGCTTTCTTT | CARYQGWNSEAFF
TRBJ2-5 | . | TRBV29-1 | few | TGCAGCGTTGACTGGGGCCAAGAGACCCAGTACTTC | CSVDWGQETQYF
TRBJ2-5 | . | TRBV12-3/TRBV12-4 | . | TGTGCCAGCAGTCCACCGATGGGGGTCGCCCAAGAGACCCAGTACTTC | CASSPPMGVAQETQYF
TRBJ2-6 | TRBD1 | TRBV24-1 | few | TGTGCCACCGGGGGACAGCTCTCTGGGGCCAACGTCCTGACTTTC | CATGGQLSGANVLTF
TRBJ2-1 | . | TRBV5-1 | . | TGCGCCAGCAGCGCCGGACTGACGGGTGGGCATGAGCAGTTCTTC | CASSAGLTGGHEQFF
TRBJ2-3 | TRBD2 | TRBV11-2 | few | TGTGCCAGCAGCTGGGAGGGGGATACGCAGTATTTT | CASSWEGDTQYF
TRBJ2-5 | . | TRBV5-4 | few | TGTGCCAGCAGCGGCCGACGGGGCCAAGAGACCCAGTACTTC | CASSGRRGQETQYF
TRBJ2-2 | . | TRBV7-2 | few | TGTGCCAGCCGACGCCGACAGGCTTCGAACACCGGGGAGCTGTTTTTT | CASRRRQASNTGELFF
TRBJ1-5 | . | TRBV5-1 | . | TGCGCCAGCAGCTTGGACCCCGATCAGCCCCAGCATTTT | CASSLDPDQPQHF
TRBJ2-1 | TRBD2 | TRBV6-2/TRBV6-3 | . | TGTGCCAGCAGTTACCTTAGGACGGGGGGGTTTGTGGATGAGCAGTTCTTC | CASSYLRTGGFVDEQFF
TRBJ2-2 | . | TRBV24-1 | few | TGTGCCACCAGTGTCAGGAACCCCGGGGAGCTGTTTTTT | CATSVRNPGELFF
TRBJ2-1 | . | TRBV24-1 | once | TGTGCCACCAGTGATGCCAGCAGCTCCTACAATGAGCAGTTCTTC | CATSDASSSYNEQFF
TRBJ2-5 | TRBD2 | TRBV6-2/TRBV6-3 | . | TGTGCCAGCGCCGGCGGGGGGTCTAGAGAGACCCAGTACTTC | CASAGGGSRETQYF
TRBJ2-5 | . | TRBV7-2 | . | TGTGCCAGCAGCTTAACGCATACTCAAGAGACCCAGTACTTC | CASSLTHTQETQYF
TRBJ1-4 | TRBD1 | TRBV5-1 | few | TGCGCCAGCAGCTTGCAGGGGGAAGAAGAAAAACTGTTTTTT | CASSLQGEEEKLFF
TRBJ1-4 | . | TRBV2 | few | TGTGCCAGCAGTCGTTGGGTAGAGGACGAAAAACTGTTTTTT | CASSRWVEDEKLFF
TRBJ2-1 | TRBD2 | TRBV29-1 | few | TGCAGCGGGGGGACTAGCGGTTCTCGGGGGCAGTTCTTC | CSGGTSGSRGQFF
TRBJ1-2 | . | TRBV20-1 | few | TGCAGTGTACCCCCGGGCCCGTATGGCTACACCTTC | CSVPPGPYGYTF
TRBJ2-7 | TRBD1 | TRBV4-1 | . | TGCGCCAGCAGCCGGGAAGGACAGGCCCGACGGGACGAGCAGTACTTC | CASSREGQARRDEQYF
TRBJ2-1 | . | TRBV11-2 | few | TGTGCCAGCAGCTTAGACGGGGGACGATACAATGAGCAGTTCTTC | CASSLDGGRYNEQFF
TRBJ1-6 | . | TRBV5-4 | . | TGTGCCAGCAGACGGGAGCGGGATTCACCCCTCCACTTT | CASRRERDSPLHF
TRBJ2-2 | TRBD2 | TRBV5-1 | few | TGCGCCAGCAGCTTGGTGACTAGCGACACCGGGGAGCTGTTTTTT | CASSLVTSDTGELFF
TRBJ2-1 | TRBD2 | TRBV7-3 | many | TGTGCCAGCAGCTCCGGACTAGCGGGGAATCCCTACAATGAGCAGTTCTTC | CASSSGLAGNPYNEQFF
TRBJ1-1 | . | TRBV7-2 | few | TGTGCCAGCAGACCTCATTTGCTGAACACTGAAGCTTTCTTT | CASRPHLLNTEAFF
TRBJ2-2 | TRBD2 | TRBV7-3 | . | TGTGCCAGCAGCCCGGCGACTAGCGGGGTGAACACCGGGGAGCTGTTTTTT | CASSPATSGVNTGELFF
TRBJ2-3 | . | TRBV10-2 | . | TGCGCCAGCAGTGAGGTCGGGGTATCCACAGATACGCAGTATTTT | CASSEVGVSTDTQYF
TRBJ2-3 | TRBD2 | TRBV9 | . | TGTGCCAGCCCTAGCGGGGAGTCGCCTAGCACAGATACGCAGTATTTT | CASPSGESPSTDTQYF
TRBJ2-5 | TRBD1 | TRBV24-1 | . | TGTGCCACCAGTGACCCGGGACAGGGTACGGAGACCCAGTACTTC | CATSDPGQGTETQYF
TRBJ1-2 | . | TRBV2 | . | TGTGCCAGCACCATATCCAGTGGCTACACCTTC | CASTISSGYTF
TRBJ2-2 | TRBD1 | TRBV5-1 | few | TGCGCCAGCAGCCTAGAGACAGGGGGTAACACCGGGGAGCTGTTTTTT | CASSLETGGNTGELFF
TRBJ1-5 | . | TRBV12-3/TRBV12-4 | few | TGTGCCAGCAGCCCATTAGATCAGCCCCAGCATTTT | CASSPLDQPQHF
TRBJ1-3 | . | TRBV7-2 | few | TGTGCCAGCAGGGAGGTCAGCTCTGGAAACACCATATATTTT | CASREVSSGNTIYF
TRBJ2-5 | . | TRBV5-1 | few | TGCGCCAGCAGTCCACTAGCTGTCGGGAAAGAGACCCAGTACTTC | CASSPLAVGKETQYF
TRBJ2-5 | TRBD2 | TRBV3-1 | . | TGTGCCAGCAGCCTACTAGCGGCCCAAGAGACCCAGTACTTC | CASSLLAAQETQYF
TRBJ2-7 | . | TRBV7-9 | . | TGTGCCAGCGGGATCGGCGAGCAGTACTTC | CASGIGEQYF
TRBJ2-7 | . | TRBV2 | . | TGTGCCAGCAGGGACAGCATACCCTACGAGCAGTACTTC | CASRDSIPYEQYF
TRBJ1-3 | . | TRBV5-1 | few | TGCGCCAGCAGCATAGGGGGGGATGGAAACACCATATATTTT | CASSIGGDGNTIYF
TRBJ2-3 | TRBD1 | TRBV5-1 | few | TGCGCCAGCAGCTTGGACAGGGGCGATGGACGCACAGATACGCAGTATTTT | CASSLDRGDGRTDTQYF
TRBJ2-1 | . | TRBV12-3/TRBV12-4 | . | TGTGCCAGCAGTTCCGGCCTACGACAGTTCTTC | CASSSGLRQFF
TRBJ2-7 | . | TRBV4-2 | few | TGTGCCAGCAGGTACGCTTTTAACTCCTACGAGCAGTACTTC | CASRYAFNSYEQYF
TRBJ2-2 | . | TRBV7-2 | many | TGTGCCAGCAGGGGGACGGGGAACACCGGGGAGCTGTTTTTT | CASRGTGNTGELFF